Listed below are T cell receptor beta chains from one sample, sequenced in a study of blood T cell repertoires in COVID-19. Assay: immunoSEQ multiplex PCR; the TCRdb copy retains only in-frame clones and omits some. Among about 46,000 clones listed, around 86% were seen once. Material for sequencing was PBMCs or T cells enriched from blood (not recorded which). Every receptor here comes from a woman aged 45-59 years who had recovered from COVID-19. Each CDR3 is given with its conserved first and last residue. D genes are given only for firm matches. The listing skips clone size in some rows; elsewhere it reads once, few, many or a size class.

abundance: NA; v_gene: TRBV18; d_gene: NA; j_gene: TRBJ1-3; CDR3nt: TGTGCCAGCTCAGCCGACAGGTCTGGAAACACCATATATTTT; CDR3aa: CASSADRSGNTIYF
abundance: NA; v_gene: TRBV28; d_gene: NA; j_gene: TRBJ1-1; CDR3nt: TGTGCCAGCGGCGATAAACGACAAGAAGCTTTCTTT; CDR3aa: CASGDKRQEAFF
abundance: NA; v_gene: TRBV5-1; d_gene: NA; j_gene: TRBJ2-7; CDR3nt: TGCGCCAGCAGCTTGGTAACGGCCGGTGGAGGGGACGAGCAGTACTTC; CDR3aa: CASSLVTAGGGDEQYF
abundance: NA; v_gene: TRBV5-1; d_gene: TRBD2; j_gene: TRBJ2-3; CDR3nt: TGCGCCAGCAGTCTTTCTTCGGGAGGGCCTCCAGATACGCAGTATTTT; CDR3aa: CASSLSSGGPPDTQYF
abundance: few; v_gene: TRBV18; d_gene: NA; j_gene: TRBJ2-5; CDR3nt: TGTGCCAGCTCACCAAGGACAGAAGAGACCCAGTACTTC; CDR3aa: CASSPRTEETQYF
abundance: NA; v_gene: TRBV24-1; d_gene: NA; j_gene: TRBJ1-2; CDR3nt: TGTGCCACCAGTGATTTGGTCAGGGACTATGGCTACACCTTC; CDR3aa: CATSDLVRDYGYTF
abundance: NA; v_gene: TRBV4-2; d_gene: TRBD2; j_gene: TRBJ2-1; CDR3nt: TGTGCCAGCAGCCCTCGACTAGCGGTCAACAATGAGCAGTTCTTC; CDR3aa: CASSPRLAVNNEQFF
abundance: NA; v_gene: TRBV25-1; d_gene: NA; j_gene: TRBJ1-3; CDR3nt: TGTGCCAGCAGTGAGTCAGGGTTCTCTGGAAACACCATATATTTT; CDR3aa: CASSESGFSGNTIYF
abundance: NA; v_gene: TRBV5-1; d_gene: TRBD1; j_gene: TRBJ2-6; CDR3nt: TGCGCCAGCAGCGATGACAGGGGGATTTACTCTGGGGCCAACGTCCTGACTTTC; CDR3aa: CASSDDRGIYSGANVLTF
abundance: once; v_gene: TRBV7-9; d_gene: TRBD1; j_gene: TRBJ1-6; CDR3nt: TGTGCCAGCAGAAAAGACAGGGGGCGCGATTCACCCCTCCACTTT; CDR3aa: CASRKDRGRDSPLHF
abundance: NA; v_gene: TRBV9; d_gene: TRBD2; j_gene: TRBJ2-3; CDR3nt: TGTGCCAGCAGCGTAGGACTAGCGGGAGGAGTCTCCACAGATACGCAGTATTTT; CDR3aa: CASSVGLAGGVSTDTQYF
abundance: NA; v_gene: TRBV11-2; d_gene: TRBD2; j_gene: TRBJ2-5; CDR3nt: TGTGCCAGCAGCTTAGGGGGACTACTACAAGAGACCCAGTACTTC; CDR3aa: CASSLGGLLQETQYF
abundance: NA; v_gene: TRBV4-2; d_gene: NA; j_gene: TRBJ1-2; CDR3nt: TGTGCCAGCAGCCACGGTGGGACACCATCCCGCACCTTC; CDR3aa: CASSHGGTPSRTF
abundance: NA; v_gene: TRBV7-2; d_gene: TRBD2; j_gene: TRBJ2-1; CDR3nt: TGTGCCAGCAGTCTTAGCGGGACCTCCTACAATGAGCAGTTCTTC; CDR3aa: CASSLSGTSYNEQFF
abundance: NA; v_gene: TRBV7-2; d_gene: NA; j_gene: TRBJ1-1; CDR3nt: TGTGCCAGCAGTACAGGGTGGAACACTGAAGCTTTCTTT; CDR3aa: CASSTGWNTEAFF
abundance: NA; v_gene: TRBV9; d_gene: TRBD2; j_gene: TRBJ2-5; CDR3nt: TGTGCCAGCAGCGTGGGACTAGCGGCTTCGTCTCAAGAGACCCAGTACTTC; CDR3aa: CASSVGLAASSQETQYF
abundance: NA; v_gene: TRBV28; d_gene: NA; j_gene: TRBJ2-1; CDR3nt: TGTGCCAGCAGTACACTAGGAGGGAGCGGCAATGAGCAGTTCTTC; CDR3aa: CASSTLGGSGNEQFF
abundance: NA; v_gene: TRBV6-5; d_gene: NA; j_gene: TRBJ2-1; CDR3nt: TGTGCCAGCAGCCAGGGTGGAGAGCAGTTCTTC; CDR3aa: CASSQGGEQFF
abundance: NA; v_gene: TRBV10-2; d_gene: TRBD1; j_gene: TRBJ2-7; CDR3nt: TGCGCCAGCAGTGAGTCGGGACAGGGGATGGGCGAGCAGTACTTC; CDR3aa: CASSESGQGMGEQYF
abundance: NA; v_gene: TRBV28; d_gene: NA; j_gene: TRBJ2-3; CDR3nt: TGTGCCAGCAGCGACGACAAGGGGTCGAAGACAGATACGCAGTATTTT; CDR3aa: CASSDDKGSKTDTQYF
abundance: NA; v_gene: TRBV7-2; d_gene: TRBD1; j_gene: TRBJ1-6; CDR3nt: TGTGCCAGCACCTTCACCGGGACAGGCCCCTCACCCCTCCACTTT; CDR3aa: CASTFTGTGPSPLHF
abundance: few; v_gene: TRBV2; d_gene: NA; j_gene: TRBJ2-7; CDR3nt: TGTGCCAGCAAATTAGGGACTGCCTACGAGCAGTACTTC; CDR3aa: CASKLGTAYEQYF
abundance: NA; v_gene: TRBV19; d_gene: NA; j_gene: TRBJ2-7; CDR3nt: TGTGCCAGTAGTATCGACCCTAGGGGTTCCTACGAGCAGTACTTC; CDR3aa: CASSIDPRGSYEQYF
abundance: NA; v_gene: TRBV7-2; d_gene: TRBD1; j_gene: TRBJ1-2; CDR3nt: TGTGCCAGCAGCTTAGAGAGGGGGCGTGGCTACACCTTC; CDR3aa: CASSLERGRGYTF
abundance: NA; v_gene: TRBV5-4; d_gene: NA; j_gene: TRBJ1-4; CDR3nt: TGTGCCAGCAGCAGACAGGAGCGAGGTGGAGAAAAACTGTTTTTT; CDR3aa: CASSRQERGGEKLFF
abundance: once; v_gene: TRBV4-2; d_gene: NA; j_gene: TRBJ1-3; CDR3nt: TGTGCCAGCAGCCAAGATGCCACGCCCGGCTCTGGGAGCTCTGGAAACACCATATATTTT; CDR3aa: CASSQDATPGSGSSGNTIYF
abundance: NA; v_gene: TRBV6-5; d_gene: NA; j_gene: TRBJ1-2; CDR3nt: TGTGCCAGCAGTTCCCCGGGACACACTAACTATGGCTACACCTTC; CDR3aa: CASSSPGHTNYGYTF
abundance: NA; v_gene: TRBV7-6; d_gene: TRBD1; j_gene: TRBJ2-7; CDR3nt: TGTGCCAGCAGCTCCGGGACAGGGATCGTCGAGCAGTACTTC; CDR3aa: CASSSGTGIVEQYF
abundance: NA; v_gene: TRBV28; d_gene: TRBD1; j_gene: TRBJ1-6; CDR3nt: TGTGCCAGCAGACGACAGGGTGACTCACCCCTCCACTTT; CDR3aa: CASRRQGDSPLHF